What follows describes a single T cell receptor beta chain. What it binds is unknown. Healthy bone marrow donors made up the donor group. The entry originates in a study of cytomegalovirus exposure and HLA in healthy donors. Amplification used 60 Vbeta primers and 13 Jbeta primers. Method: immunoSEQ multiplex PCR; TCRdb's copy keeps in-frame clones and lacks some. Of 150,000 to 180,000 clones detected, around 79% appear once; the ten largest clones hold roughly 8%. General study findings and limits: No immune exposure information besides CMV serostatus was available. Because they were indistinguishable, some V segments, including TRBV6-2 and TRBV6-3, were excluded.

J was trimmed by 6 bases and V by 8 bases; bases with no gene match: 10. The CDR3 covers 13 residues. CDR1 and CDR2 from the germline V gene are MGHRA and YSYEKL. The TCR was taken from a man aged 30 to 45 in good health and CMV-seropositive. Sample: PBMCs. The chain has TRBV4-1 and TRBJ2-7, with 7 bases identical to TRBD2. The CDR3 DNA is TGCGCCAGCCGCTCCGGGACTACTCGCGAGCAGTACTTC. This translates into CASRSGTTREQYF.